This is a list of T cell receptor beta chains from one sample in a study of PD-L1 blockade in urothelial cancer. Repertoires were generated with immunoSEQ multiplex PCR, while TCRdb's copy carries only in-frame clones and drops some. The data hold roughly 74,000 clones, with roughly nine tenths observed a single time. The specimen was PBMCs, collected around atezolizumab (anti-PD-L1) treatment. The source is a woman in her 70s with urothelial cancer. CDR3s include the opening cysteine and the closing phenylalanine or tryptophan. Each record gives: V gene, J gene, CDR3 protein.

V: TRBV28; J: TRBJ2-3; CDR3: CASSLGLAEPTDTQYF
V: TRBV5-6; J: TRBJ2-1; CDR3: CASSFGAGGNNEQFF
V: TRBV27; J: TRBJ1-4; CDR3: CASSLSEGATNEKLFF
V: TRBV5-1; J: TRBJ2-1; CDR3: CASSLEATSLAFF
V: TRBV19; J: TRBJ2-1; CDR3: CASSRGLAAYNEQFF
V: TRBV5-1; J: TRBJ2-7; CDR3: CASSVDRGFTYEQYF
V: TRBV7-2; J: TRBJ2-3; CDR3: CASRERSGSAADTQYF
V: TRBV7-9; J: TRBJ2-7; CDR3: CASSFSSGEQYF
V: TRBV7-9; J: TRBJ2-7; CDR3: CASSRSGGVYEQYF
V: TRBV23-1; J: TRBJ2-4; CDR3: CASSPPEKGGTAKNIQYF
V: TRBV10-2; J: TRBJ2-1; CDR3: CASKDSGSSYNEQFF
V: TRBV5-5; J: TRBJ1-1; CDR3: CASSSRGDPNTEAFF
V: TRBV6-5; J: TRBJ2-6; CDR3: CASTTNSGANVLTF
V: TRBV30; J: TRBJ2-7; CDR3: CAWREQGPYEQYF
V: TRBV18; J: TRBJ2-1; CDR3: CASSPIGPGGEQFF
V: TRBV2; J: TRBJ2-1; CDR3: CASSVQGASYNEQFF
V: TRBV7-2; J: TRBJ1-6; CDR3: CASSQRTGYSPLHF
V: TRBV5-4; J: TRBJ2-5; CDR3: CASSPTGVRETQYF
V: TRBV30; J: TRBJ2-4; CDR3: CAWGSRGNGNIQYF
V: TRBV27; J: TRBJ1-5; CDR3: CASSLAGGVEPQHF
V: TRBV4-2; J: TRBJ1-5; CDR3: CASSHLVTGGRQPQHF
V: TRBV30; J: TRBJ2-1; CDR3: CACQTLVSAGEQFF
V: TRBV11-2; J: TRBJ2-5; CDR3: CASSRLGLELQETQYF
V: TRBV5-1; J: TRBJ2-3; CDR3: CASSLALAGGLTDTQYF
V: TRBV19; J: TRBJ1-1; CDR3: CASGTAGNTEAFF
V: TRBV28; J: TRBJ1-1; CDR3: CASQNAGGTTEAFF
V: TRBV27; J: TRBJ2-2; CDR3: CASSEGGPGLAGESWELFF
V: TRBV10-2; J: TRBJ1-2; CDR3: CASSEPGGGYTF
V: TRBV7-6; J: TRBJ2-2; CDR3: CASSLYGEIGELFF
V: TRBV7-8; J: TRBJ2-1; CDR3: CASSLGGLAPYNEQFF